Presented here are 27 T cell receptor beta chains from one specimen sequenced in a study of blood T cell repertoires in COVID-19. The table came from immunoSEQ multiplex PCR; TCRdb's copy has only in-frame clones and leaves some out. The sample carries approximately 240,000 clones, about 88% recorded once. The sequenced sample was peripheral blood. The receptors originated from a woman aged 40 to 49 who had recovered from COVID-19.

The chain joins TRBV7-2 to TRBJ2-7, with 7 bases matching TRBD2. The germline gives CDR1 SGHTA, CDR2 FQGNSA. The CDR3 loop spans 18 amino acids. V lost 4 bases to trimming and J lost 0 bases; unmatched junction nucleotides: 15. CDR3 sequence reads: CASSSVFLADSSSYEQYF. CDR3 nucleotide sequence: TGTGCCAGCAGCTCAGTATTTCTAGCGGACTCGAGCTCCTACGAGCAGTACTTC.

The chain combines TRBV24-1 with TRBJ2-7, with D possibly being TRBD1 (5 bases). Trimming took 2 bases from V and 0 from J, leaving 13 bases between them. Germline CDR1 is KGHDR and CDR2 is SFDVKD. There are 16 residues in the CDR3. The CDR3 reads CATSDSIGQGSYEQYF. In DNA form, the CDR3 reads TGTGCCACCAGTGATTCCATCGGGCAGGGCTCCTACGAGCAGTACTTC.

This chain connects TRBV30 to TRBJ2-7; TRBD2 aligns across 9 bases. This CDR3 has 13 amino acids. CDR1 is GTSNPN and CDR2 is SVGIG in the germline V gene (reference sequence). After removal of 3 bases from V and 3 bases from J, the junction contained 3 bases not matched to a gene. The CDR3 here is CAWRRRGGYEQYF. DNA for the CDR3: TGTGCCTGGAGGCGGCGGGGGGGCTACGAGCAGTACTTC. The variable domain in full, with the rest retrieved from reference TRBV30 and TRBJ2-7, is SQTIHQWPATLVQPVGSPLSLECTVEGTSNPNLYWYRQAAGRGLQLLFYSVGIGQISSEVPQNLSASRPQDRQFILSSKKLLLSDSGFYLCAWRRRGGYEQYFGPGTRLTVT.

Worth noting for this clone: One end of the junction varies from germline; a read error may be responsible. The genes are TRBV7-7 and TRBJ2-5; possible D gene TRBD1, 7 bases. The CDR3 sequence is 15 residues long. CDR1 SSHAT and CDR2 FNYEAQ come from the germline V gene (reference sequence). CDR3 bases: TGTGCTAGCAGCTCGGGGGACAGAAATCAAGAGACCCAGTACTTC. Its protein is CASSSGDRNQETQYF.

This clone was seen more than once but under ten times. The rearrangement links TRBV4-2 to TRBJ2-2; D is perhaps TRBD2 (6 bases). With 1 base removed from V and 5 bases from J, the gap between germline ends came to 14 bases. This CDR3 comprises 16 residues. Germline-derived CDR1 and CDR2 are LGHNA and YNFKEQ. The CDR3 DNA reads as TGTGCCAGCAGCCAAGGGATGATAGCGGTAACCGGGGAGCTGTTTTTT. Residues: CASSQGMIAVTGELFF.

This sequence joins TRBV7-2 and TRBJ1-2, with a tentative D call TRBD1 (5 bases). The CDR3 loop spans 14 amino acids. Trimming removed 4 bases from V and 2 bases from J, with 11 bases in between. In germline, CDR1 is SGHTA, CDR2 FQGNSA. For the CDR3, the DNA is TGTGCCAGCAGCTCCTCCCCAGGGAACTATGGCTACACCTTC. This sequence encodes CASSSSPGNYGYTF.

This sequence joins TRBV30 and TRBJ2-1, with 8 bases fitting TRBD2. V lost 8 bases to trimming and J lost 3 bases; unmatched junction nucleotides: 0. The germline gives CDR1 GTSNPN, CDR2 SVGIG (reference sequence). This CDR3 region has 11 residues. CDR3 loop: CAGTSYNEQFF. As DNA, the CDR3 is TGTGCCGGGACTAGCTACAATGAGCAGTTCTTC.

The chain joins TRBV23-1 to TRBJ1-6, with D uncertain. TRBV23-1 counts as an open reading frame of uncertain function. Trimming pared 6 bases from V and 0 bases from J, leaving 12 bases between. This CDR3 has 16 amino acids. CDR3 bases: TGCGCCAGCAGCCGGATATCGGGCTCCTATAATTCACCCCTCCACTTT. It yields the protein CASSRISGSYNSPLHF.

The chain joins TRBV4-3 to TRBJ1-2; D is unresolved. V was cut by 1 base and J by 0 bases, with 6 bases left in between. The CDR3 loop spans 14 amino acids. From germline, CDR1 is LGHNA and CDR2 YSLEER. CDR3 sequence reads: CASSQVRSNYGYTF. CDR3 nucleotide sequence: TGCGCCAGCAGCCAAGTACGGTCTAACTATGGCTACACCTTC.

The chain couples TRBV5-4 to TRBJ2-3; D is possibly TRBD2 (6 bases). CDR1 and CDR2 (germline): SGHNT, YYREEE (reference sequence). Trimming shortened V by 0 bases and J by 4 bases, and 18 bases separated the two germline ends. This CDR3 comprises 17 residues. CDR3 sequence reads: CASSLARDSMGADTQYF. CDR3 DNA: TGTGCCAGCAGCTTGGCTCGGGACTCCATGGGGGCAGATACGCAGTATTTT.

The rearrangement links TRBV7-3 to TRBJ2-1; D not certain. Germline V gene lookup returns CDR1 SGHTA and CDR2 FQGTGA. The germline V and J ends were trimmed by 4 bases and 7 bases, with 14 bases remaining between them. The length of the CDR3 is 14 residues. CDR3: CASSSGLARNEQFF. CDR3 nucleotide sequence: TGTGCCAGCAGCTCCGGCCTGGCCAGGAATGAGCAGTTCTTC.

This clone was observed a handful of times. This chain links TRBV10-2 with TRBJ1-1; TRBD1 might be the D (5 bases). The germline CDR1 and CDR2 sequences are WSHSY and SAAADI. The CDR3 consists of 13 residues. V was clipped by 6 bases and J by 4 bases, with 12 bases between them. The CDR3 sequence is CASRGMGGTEAFF. The CDR3, as DNA: TGCGCCAGCAGGGGGATGGGGGGCACTGAAGCTTTCTTT.

J is TRBJ1-5 and V is TRBV19, with 8 bases that match TRBD1. Trimming removed 3 bases from V and 6 bases from J; junction bases left unmatched: 7. The CDR3 is 15 residues long. Germline V lookup: CDR1 LNHDA, CDR2 SQIVND (reference sequence). The CDR3, as DNA: TGTGCCAGTAGTATGCGGACAGGGTCCATTCAGCCCCAGCATTTT. As protein: CASSMRTGSIQPQHF.

The V gene is TRBV5-1, the J gene TRBJ2-7; TRBD1 is a possible D gene (6 bases). From germline, CDR1 is SGHRS and CDR2 YFSETQ. The CDR3 extends over 13 amino acids. V gave up 4 bases and J gave up 3 bases, with 11 bases separating them. The CDR3 nucleotides are TGCGCCAGCAGCACGACAGGATTCTACGAGCAGTACTTC. Its translation: CASSTTGFYEQYF.

This clone occurred a few times. The chain links TRBV7-2 to TRBJ1-5; the match to TRBD1 covers 9 bases. The germline gives CDR1 SGHTA, CDR2 FQGNSA. Trimming at V came to 5 bases and at J to 7 bases, leaving 6 bases not matched to a gene. The CDR3 contains 14 residues. Written as DNA, the CDR3 is TGTGCCAGCAGCCCACAGGGGGCTTTACAGCCCCAGCATTTT. Residues: CASSPQGALQPQHF.

The rearrangement joins TRBV11-2 to TRBJ1-3, with D perhaps matching TRBD1 (5 bases). The CDR3 runs 16 residues. Trimming stripped 1 base from V and 2 bases from J, with 12 bases between. Germline V gives CDR1 SGHAT, CDR2 FQNNGV. The CDR3 is CASSLGGRETGNTIYF. The CDR3 nucleotides are TGTGCCAGCAGCTTAGGGGGGAGGGAAACTGGAAACACCATATATTTT.

This sequence joins TRBV5-5 and TRBJ2-7, with 12 bases that match TRBD2. The CDR3 extends over 15 amino acids. V lost 4 bases, J lost 6 bases, and 8 bases stayed unmatched. CDR1 is SGHKS and CDR2 is YYEKEE in the germline V gene (reference sequence). As DNA, the CDR3 is TGTGCCAGCAGCATCCTGACTAGCGGGGGAGGCGAGCAGTACTTC. Translation gives CASSILTSGGGEQYF.

The chain uses TRBV25-1 and TRBJ2-7; no clear D gene. Germline-derived CDR1 and CDR2 are MGHDK and SYGVNS. V gave up 4 bases and J gave up 4 bases, with 5 bases separating them. The CDR3 extends over 11 amino acids. The CDR3 DNA reads as TGTGCCAGCAGTGGCCTATACGAGCAGTACTTC. Its protein is CASSGLYEQYF.

DNA for the CDR3: TGTGCCAGCAGTGTGGGGACAGGGAGAATTGGCCCCCTCCACTTT. This encodes CASSVGTGRIGPLHF. This sequence joins TRBV6-1 and TRBJ1-6, with 9 bases lining up with TRBD1. The CDR3 is 15 residues long. V shed 4 bases, J shed 13 bases, and the junction held 11 bases outside the gene matches. CDR1 is MNHNS and CDR2 is SASEGT in the germline V gene.

The chain employs TRBV5-4 and TRBJ1-3; D possibly corresponds to TRBD1 (5 bases). Germline lookup yields CDR1 SGHNT and CDR2 YYREEE (reference sequence). The CDR3 consists of 16 residues. V was cut by 0 bases and J by 1 base, with 11 bases left in between. The CDR3 region is CASSLEGRRSGNTIYF. In DNA form, the CDR3 reads TGTGCCAGCAGCTTGGAGGGGCGTCGGTCTGGAAACACCATATATTTT.

This clone was recorded once. V and J are TRBV18 and TRBJ2-7; 12 nucleotides agree with TRBD2. The junction had 1 base not matched to a gene; V was cut back by 5 bases and J by 2 bases. Germline V gives CDR1 KGHSH, CDR2 LQKENI. The CDR3 has 14 amino acids. CDR3: CASSSSGGAYEQYF. The CDR3 region has the DNA TGTGCCAGCTCATCTAGCGGGGGGGCCTACGAGCAGTACTTC.

J is TRBJ2-1 and V is TRBV19; 12 nucleotides align to TRBD2. Germline assignment: CDR1 LNHDA and CDR2 SQIVND (reference sequence). The CDR3 loop spans 15 amino acids. The ends lost 8 bases at V and 2 bases at J; junction bases unmatched: 4. CDR3 bases: TGTGCCAGTCAACGGACTAGCGGGACCTACAATGAGCAGTTCTTC. It specifies CASQRTSGTYNEQFF.

The V gene is TRBV19, the J gene TRBJ1-2; D possibly corresponds to TRBD1 (5 bases). There are 15 residues in the CDR3. Germline CDR1 and CDR2: LNHDA and SQIVND (reference sequence). The V gene lost 3 bases and the J gene lost 5 bases, with 16 bases spanning the gap. This CDR3 is CASSIFAGPSYGYTF. In nucleotides, the CDR3 is TGTGCCAGTAGTATCTTCGCAGGGCCAAGTTATGGCTACACCTTC.

The chain combines TRBV5-5 with TRBJ2-5; D is undetermined. V was pared by 0 bases and J by 2 bases, with 8 bases between. The CDR3 sequence is 14 residues long. The germline V gene encodes CDR1 SGHKS and CDR2 YYEKEE (reference sequence). The CDR3 nucleotides are TGTGCCAGCAGCTTGGAACACCAGCAAGAGACCCAGTACTTC. This codes for CASSLEHQQETQYF.

This chain joins TRBV7-2 and TRBJ2-3; no definite D call. CDR1 and CDR2 (germline): SGHTA, FQGNSA. V was shortened by 2 bases and J by 1 base, with 7 bases between the two germline ends. CDR3 length equals 14 residues. The CDR3 nucleotides are TGTGCCAGCAGCTTAAGGCAGGGCACAGATACGCAGTATTTT. Protein sequence: CASSLRQGTDTQYF.

The chain recombines TRBV3-1 (or the pseudogene TRBV3-2) with TRBJ1-4; 7 bases align to TRBD1. The CDR3 is made up of 15 amino acids. V was pared by 0 bases and J by 7 bases, with 5 bases of the junction left unmatched. Germline loops: CDR1 LGHDT, CDR2 YNNKEL (reference sequence). CDR3 nucleotides: TGTGCCAGCAGCCAAGATGTGACAGGGAGTGAAAAACTGTTTTTT. Translated: CASSQDVTGSEKLFF.

The chain is built from TRBV7-6 and TRBJ2-1; D may be TRBD2 (7 bases). Deletions cut 5 bases from V and 2 bases from J, with 25 bases between. Germline CDR1 is SGHVS and CDR2 is FNYEAQ. The CDR3 is 19 residues long. The CDR3 DNA reads as TGTGCCAGCAGCCCGAAGGGGGGGTCCGGGACTCCAACCTACAATGAGCAGTTCTTC. Its translation is CASSPKGGSGTPTYNEQFF.